These T cell receptor beta chains were read from a single sample in a study of blood T cell repertoires in COVID-19. Repertoires were generated with immunoSEQ multiplex PCR, while TCRdb's copy carries only in-frame clones and drops some. The sample contains some 47,000 clones, 89% of which appear only once. The sequenced sample was peripheral blood. The source of these receptors is a man in his sixties with active COVID-19. Both conserved end residues are part of each CDR3. For some rows the clone size is stated as once, few or many, or as a class when expanded; others skip it.

j_call: TRBJ2-1
clone_size: .
v_call: TRBV7-3
cdr3_aa: CASSPGTGSNEQFF

j_call: TRBJ2-4
clone_size: .
v_call: TRBV5-1
cdr3_aa: CASSHGTGGSVDIQYF

j_call: TRBJ2-1
clone_size: once
v_call: TRBV7-8
cdr3_aa: CASSFRGSGKNEQFF

j_call: TRBJ2-5
clone_size: .
v_call: TRBV9
cdr3_aa: CASSAGDRDHETQYF

j_call: TRBJ2-1
clone_size: .
v_call: TRBV10-2
cdr3_aa: CASRGGLAATGEQFF

j_call: TRBJ2-2
clone_size: .
v_call: TRBV4-3
cdr3_aa: CASSQDPLSSGENWGELFF

j_call: TRBJ1-4
clone_size: .
v_call: TRBV3-1/TRBV3-2
cdr3_aa: CASSRGTASEKLFF

j_call: TRBJ1-2
clone_size: .
v_call: TRBV7-2
cdr3_aa: CASSLGQGAIDGYTF

j_call: TRBJ2-1
clone_size: .
v_call: TRBV14
cdr3_aa: CASSQLGLADSYNEQFF

j_call: TRBJ2-3
clone_size: .
v_call: TRBV7-3
cdr3_aa: CASSLTASTDTQYF

j_call: TRBJ1-5
clone_size: few
v_call: TRBV6-6
cdr3_aa: CASSYSQGGTNQPQHF

j_call: TRBJ2-7
clone_size: .
v_call: TRBV28
cdr3_aa: CASRVPGLHLFF

j_call: TRBJ2-7
clone_size: .
v_call: TRBV27
cdr3_aa: CASSLTGEPYEQYF

j_call: TRBJ1-2
clone_size: .
v_call: TRBV18
cdr3_aa: CASSPTVQGNYGYTF

j_call: TRBJ2-5
clone_size: .
v_call: TRBV2
cdr3_aa: CASRRPGLGETQYF

j_call: TRBJ2-5
clone_size: .
v_call: TRBV28
cdr3_aa: CASSSGTVRETQYF

j_call: TRBJ2-3
clone_size: .
v_call: TRBV7-2
cdr3_aa: CASSSGLAADTQYF

j_call: TRBJ2-3
clone_size: .
v_call: TRBV4-2
cdr3_aa: CASSDPGLAPTDTQYF

j_call: TRBJ2-3
clone_size: .
v_call: TRBV3-1/TRBV3-2
cdr3_aa: CASSTVTSGKGYTDTQYF

j_call: TRBJ2-3
clone_size: .
v_call: TRBV7-2
cdr3_aa: CASSLDGTSGRAEDTQYF

j_call: TRBJ2-1
clone_size: .
v_call: TRBV28
cdr3_aa: CASSRLGRFLTSYNEQFF

j_call: TRBJ1-5
clone_size: .
v_call: TRBV7-9
cdr3_aa: CASSLGETSSNQPQHF

j_call: TRBJ2-1
clone_size: .
v_call: TRBV9
cdr3_aa: CASSVAGVNEQFF

j_call: TRBJ2-5
clone_size: .
v_call: TRBV7-7
cdr3_aa: CASSLAAGRETQYF

j_call: TRBJ2-7
clone_size: .
v_call: TRBV7-8
cdr3_aa: CASSRTSGVYEQYF

j_call: TRBJ2-2
clone_size: .
v_call: TRBV10-3
cdr3_aa: CATGLAGSTGELFF

j_call: TRBJ1-6
clone_size: .
v_call: TRBV3-1/TRBV3-2
cdr3_aa: CASRTGANSPLHF

j_call: TRBJ1-1
clone_size: .
v_call: TRBV3-1/TRBV3-2
cdr3_aa: CASTASGIMNTEAFF

j_call: TRBJ2-7
clone_size: .
v_call: TRBV28
cdr3_aa: CASRLLAGTYEQYF

j_call: TRBJ2-7
clone_size: .
v_call: TRBV28
cdr3_aa: CASQGGTGGYEQYF

j_call: TRBJ2-5
clone_size: .
v_call: TRBV18
cdr3_aa: CASSPPSEETQYF

j_call: TRBJ1-2
clone_size: .
v_call: TRBV18
cdr3_aa: CASSPQGNYGYTF

j_call: TRBJ2-1
clone_size: .
v_call: TRBV4-3
cdr3_aa: CASSQDIDRPYNEQFF

j_call: TRBJ2-7
clone_size: .
v_call: TRBV27
cdr3_aa: CASSLSWFGGYEQYF

j_call: TRBJ2-1
clone_size: .
v_call: TRBV5-1
cdr3_aa: CASSSRWERGNNEQFF

j_call: TRBJ2-7
clone_size: .
v_call: TRBV11-3
cdr3_aa: CASSLDRRGYSYEQYF

j_call: TRBJ1-6
clone_size: .
v_call: TRBV5-4
cdr3_aa: CASSLGRDSPLHF

j_call: TRBJ1-5
clone_size: .
v_call: TRBV19
cdr3_aa: CASSSSSMPPQHF

j_call: TRBJ2-3
clone_size: .
v_call: TRBV7-9
cdr3_aa: CASSTGTATDTQYF

j_call: TRBJ2-7
clone_size: .
v_call: TRBV4-1
cdr3_aa: CASSPGLAAYEQYF

j_call: TRBJ2-2
clone_size: .
v_call: TRBV11-2
cdr3_aa: CASSSTGGRTGELFF

j_call: TRBJ2-7
clone_size: .
v_call: TRBV5-4
cdr3_aa: CASSLMGLGSYEQYF

j_call: TRBJ2-2
clone_size: .
v_call: TRBV23-1
cdr3_aa: CASSQSIRVAGELFF

j_call: TRBJ2-1
clone_size: once
v_call: TRBV11-3
cdr3_aa: CASSLEGQHNEQFF

j_call: TRBJ2-1
clone_size: .
v_call: TRBV28
cdr3_aa: CASSPGTSDNEQFF

j_call: TRBJ1-5
clone_size: .
v_call: TRBV6-5
cdr3_aa: CASSPTGYSNQPQHF

j_call: TRBJ2-3
clone_size: .
v_call: TRBV4-3
cdr3_aa: CASSQLAGAVDTQYF

j_call: TRBJ1-1
clone_size: .
v_call: TRBV21-1
cdr3_aa: CASSPNRGNTEAFF

j_call: TRBJ2-2
clone_size: .
v_call: TRBV28
cdr3_aa: CASSLSRGGAKTGELFF

j_call: TRBJ2-1
clone_size: .
v_call: TRBV3-1/TRBV3-2
cdr3_aa: CASSRLAGVDNEQFF

j_call: TRBJ1-1
clone_size: .
v_call: TRBV5-1
cdr3_aa: CASSQGTRDSEAFF